This T cell receptor (beta chain) was observed in a study of shared clonotypes between healthy human individuals. Regarding the study as a whole: Naive CD4 clonotypes were shared across a handful of donors at 4% to 5%.

Each subset's genomic DNA was shared equally among a number of immunoSEQ plates. Replicate PCRs for sorted subsets used roughly 200 ng DNA; this equaled 25,000 to 35,000 T cell genomes. Generated by immunoSEQ multiplex PCR, the TCRdb table keeps only in-frame clones and is missing some. Of some 660,000 clones listed, 73% were seen once; the top ten hold about 1.8%. The ends were cut back, 2 bases at V and 4 bases at J, with 10 bases in the middle. Germline lookup yields CDR1 SGHDN and CDR2 FVKESK. The CDR3 spans 14 residues. Remarks on this clone: Its antigen remains unknown.

The rearrangement joins TRBV14 to TRBJ2-3; D not resolved. Material for sequencing was memory CD4+ T cells sorted from blood. Described subset: CD45RA-negative fraction. This sequence originates from a woman aged 30 to 39 in good health. The CDR3 DNA follows: TGTGCCAGCAGCCAAAATCTAGGCGCAGATACGCAGTATTTT. Translation gives CASSQNLGADTQYF.